This TCR beta chain is drawn from a study of blood T cells in healthy people across ages. CDR1 is MRHNA and CDR2 is SNTAGT in the germline V gene. V lost 5 bases to trimming and J lost 8 bases; unmatched junction nucleotides: 6. CDR3 length: 13 amino acids. A second PCR of about 6 to 12 cycles used a sample-barcoded 5' primer and a J-beta primer mix. TCRdb ran MiXCR on the 5' RACE reads and lists one entry per CDR3 protein. The sample yields around 690,000 distinct CDR3 sequences, around three fifths seen once. Sequencing used blood. V usage is TRBV6-4 and J usage is TRBJ2-1; 7 nucleotides match TRBD1. This receptor was identified in a man aged 55 to 70 in good health. DNA of the CDR3: TGTGCCAGCAGTCGACAGGGAGTGGATGAGCAGTTCTTC. Its protein is CASSRQGVDEQFF.